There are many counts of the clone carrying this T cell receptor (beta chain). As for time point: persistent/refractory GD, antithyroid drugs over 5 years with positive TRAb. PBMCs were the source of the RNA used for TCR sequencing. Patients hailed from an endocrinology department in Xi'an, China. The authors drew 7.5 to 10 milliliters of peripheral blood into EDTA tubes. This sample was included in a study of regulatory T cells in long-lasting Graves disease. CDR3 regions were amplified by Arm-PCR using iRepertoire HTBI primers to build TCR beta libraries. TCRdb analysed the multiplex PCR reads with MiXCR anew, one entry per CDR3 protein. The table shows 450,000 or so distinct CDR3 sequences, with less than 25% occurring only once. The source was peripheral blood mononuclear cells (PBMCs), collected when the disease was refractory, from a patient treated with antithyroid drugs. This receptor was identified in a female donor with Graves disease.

In DNA, the CDR3 is TGTGCCAGCAGTTTCCTTGGGACAGGCTACGAGCAGTACTTC. Translating gives CASSFLGTGYEQYF. V is TRBV28 and J is TRBJ2-7; 8 positions match TRBD1. Per the germline V gene, CDR1 is MDHEN and CDR2 is SYDVKM. Unmatched junction bases numbered 4, after V lost 3 bases and J lost 3 bases. This CDR3 is 14 amino acids long.